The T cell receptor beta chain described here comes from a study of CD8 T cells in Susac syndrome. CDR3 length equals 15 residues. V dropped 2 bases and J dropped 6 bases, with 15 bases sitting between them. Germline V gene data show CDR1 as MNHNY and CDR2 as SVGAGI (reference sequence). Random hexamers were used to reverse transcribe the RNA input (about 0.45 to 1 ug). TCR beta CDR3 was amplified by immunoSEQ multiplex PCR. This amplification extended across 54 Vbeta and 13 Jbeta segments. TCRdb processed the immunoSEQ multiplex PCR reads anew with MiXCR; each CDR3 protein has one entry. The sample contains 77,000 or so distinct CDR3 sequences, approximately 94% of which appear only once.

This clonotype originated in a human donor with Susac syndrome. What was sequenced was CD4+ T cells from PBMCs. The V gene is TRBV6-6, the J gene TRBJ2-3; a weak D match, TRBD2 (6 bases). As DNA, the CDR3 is TGTGCCAGCAGTTACCAGGGCGGGATGGTGGATACGCAGTATTTT. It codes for CASSYQGGMVDTQYF.